A selection of T cell receptor beta chains follows, all from one sample in a study of radiotherapy plus CTLA-4 blockade in lung cancer. TCRdb keeps only in-frame clones here, not all; method: immunoSEQ multiplex PCR. The sample lists 90,000 to 150,000 clones; about four fifths were seen once. The input for sequencing was peripheral blood, taken from a patient treated with radiotherapy plus ipilimumab. The receptors derive from a human donor with non-small cell lung cancer who had a partial response to radiotherapy plus ipilimumab. Both conserved end residues are part of each CDR3. The D gene is left open where the match is weak. Clone size, where shown, is once, few, many, or a class for clones that have expanded.

TRBJ2-2	.	16	TRBV5-1	TRBD1	CASSLGDSPNTGELFF	TGCGCCAGCAGCTTGGGGGACAGTCCGAACACCGGGGAGCTGTTTTTT
TRBJ1-5	once	18	TRBV13	.	CASSLSYPAVEDNQPQHF	TGTGCCAGCAGCTTATCGTACCCCGCCGTGGAGGACAATCAGCCCCAGCATTTT
TRBJ1-4	.	16	TRBV28	.	CASSSHIQGASEKLFF	TGTGCCAGCAGTTCCCACATACAGGGTGCGTCGGAAAAACTGTTTTTT
TRBJ1-3	.	15	TRBV15	.	CATSRGTDSGNTIYF	TGTGCCACCAGCAGAGGGACAGACTCTGGAAACACCATATATTTT
TRBJ1-1	.	16	TRBV4-3	TRBD1	CASSQVRAGGHTEAFF	TGCGCCAGCAGCCAAGTCCGTGCAGGGGGTCACACTGAAGCTTTCTTT
TRBJ2-1	.	14	TRBV19	.	CASSIRQGDNEQFF	TGTGCCAGTAGTATCCGTCAGGGCGACAATGAGCAGTTCTTC
TRBJ1-2	.	14	TRBV18	.	CASGQDSPSYGYTF	TGTGCCAGCGGCCAGGACAGCCCTTCGTATGGCTACACCTTC
TRBJ2-1	.	18	TRBV4-2	TRBD2	CASSQESILAGGPGEQFF	TGTGCCAGCAGCCAAGAAAGTATCCTAGCGGGAGGGCCTGGTGAGCAGTTCTTC
TRBJ1-1	.	13	TRBV19	.	CASSMGQNTEAFF	TGTGCCAGTAGTATGGGCCAGAACACTGAAGCTTTCTTT
TRBJ1-2	.	14	TRBV21-1	.	CASSILTGNYGYTF	TGTGCCAGCAGTATCTTGACAGGTAACTATGGCTACACCTTC
TRBJ2-1	.	12	TRBV7-7	.	CASSFLSDEQFF	TGTGCTAGCAGCTTTCTTAGCGATGAGCAGTTCTTC
TRBJ2-1	few	13	TRBV7-6	TRBD1	CASSFHRGDEQFF	TGTGCCAGCAGCTTTCACAGGGGGGATGAGCAGTTCTTC
TRBJ1-2	.	14	TRBV2	.	CASRDTGTFWGYTF	TGTGCCAGCAGAGACACCGGGACATTCTGGGGCTACACCTTC
TRBJ2-3	.	17	TRBV5-1	TRBD2	CASSTDPSGRSTDTQYF	TGCGCCAGCAGCACTGACCCTAGCGGGAGGAGCACAGATACGCAGTATTTT
TRBJ1-2	once	13	TRBV29-1	.	CSVDRGSGYGYTF	TGCAGCGTTGATAGGGGGTCGGGCTATGGCTACACCTTC
TRBJ2-1	.	14	TRBV6-5	.	CASSYSWAAGEQFF	TGTGCCAGCAGTTACTCCTGGGCCGCCGGCGAGCAGTTCTTC
TRBJ1-5	few	15	TRBV28	.	CASSPLSPQNQPQHF	TGTGCCAGCAGTCCGTTAAGCCCTCAAAATCAGCCCCAGCATTTT
TRBJ1-2	.	12	TRBV19	.	CASSTWTEGYTF	TGTGCCAGTAGTACCTGGACAGAGGGCTACACCTTC
TRBJ1-3	.	12	TRBV19	.	CASSPGGNTIYF	TGTGCCAGTAGCCCAGGCGGAAACACCATATATTTT
TRBJ1-1	.	11	TRBV5-1	.	CASSPGAEAFF	TGCGCCAGCAGCCCGGGGGCTGAAGCTTTCTTT
TRBJ2-2	.	16	TRBV11-2	TRBD1	CASSLAGQGHTGELFF	TGTGCCAGCAGCTTAGCTGGACAGGGACACACCGGGGAGCTGTTTTTT
TRBJ1-2	.	13	TRBV18	TRBD1	CASSPTGEAGYTF	TGTGCCAGCTCACCGACAGGGGAGGCCGGCTACACCTTC
TRBJ1-4	once	15	TRBV19	.	CASSEKTAQNEKLFF	TGTGCCAGTAGCGAGAAGACAGCGCAGAATGAAAAACTGTTTTTT
TRBJ1-1	.	13	TRBV30	TRBD1	CALGQGDYTEAFF	TGTGCCTTGGGACAGGGGGATTATACTGAAGCTTTCTTT
TRBJ2-2	.	15	TRBV4-2	.	CASSPRSEMAGELFF	TGTGCCAGCAGCCCCCGGTCCGAGATGGCCGGGGAGCTGTTTTTT
TRBJ1-1	few	15	TRBV28	.	CASSPALGGDAEAFF	TGTGCCAGCAGTCCGGCCTTAGGAGGGGACGCTGAAGCTTTCTTT
TRBJ2-7	.	16	TRBV18	TRBD2	CASSSRTSGSLGEQYF	TGTGCCAGCTCATCCAGGACTAGCGGGAGTCTTGGCGAGCAGTACTTC
TRBJ2-1	.	17	TRBV14	TRBD2	CASSQNRDYNPSGEQFF	TGTGCCAGCAGCCAAAACCGGGACTACAACCCCTCGGGGGAGCAGTTCTTC
TRBJ2-3	.	16	TRBV2	TRBD2	CASSALLAASTDTQYF	TGTGCCAGCAGCGCCCTACTAGCGGCTAGCACAGATACGCAGTATTTT
TRBJ2-1	.	15	TRBV6-5	.	CASSPPDSYYNEQFF	TGTGCCAGCAGTCCCCCCGACAGCTACTACAATGAGCAGTTCTTC
TRBJ1-4	few	15	TRBV6-4	TRBD1	CASSRDGTVDEKLFF	TGTGCCAGCAGCCGGGATGGGACAGTGGACGAAAAACTGTTTTTT
TRBJ2-2	.	12	TRBV7-8	.	CASRIVTGELFF	TGTGCCAGCAGAATCGTGACCGGGGAGCTGTTTTTT
TRBJ2-3	.	15	TRBV11-2	.	CASSSSGHPSDTQYF	TGTGCCAGCAGCTCCAGCGGCCACCCATCAGATACGCAGTATTTT
TRBJ1-1	once	13	TRBV19	TRBD1	CASSQSGGLEAFF	TGTGCCAGTAGTCAATCAGGGGGCCTTGAAGCTTTCTTT
TRBJ1-4	few	16	TRBV4-1	.	CASSQGYGEFNEKLFF	TGCGCCAGCAGCCAAGGTTATGGGGAGTTCAATGAAAAACTGTTTTTT
TRBJ1-5	few	14	TRBV28	.	CASSWTVAGQPQHF	TGTGCCAGCAGTTGGACTGTGGCGGGTCAGCCCCAGCATTTT
TRBJ2-1	.	15	TRBV7-2	.	CASSLAGTPNNEQFF	TGTGCCAGCAGCTTAGCTGGGACACCAAACAATGAGCAGTTCTTC
TRBJ1-2	.	12	TRBV29-1	.	CSVERGSYGYTF	TGCAGCGTTGAAAGGGGATCCTATGGCTACACCTTC
TRBJ1-6	.	15	TRBV7-8	.	CASSPLWGSNSPLHF	TGTGCCAGCAGCCCGCTTTGGGGCTCGAATTCACCCCTCCACTTT
TRBJ2-5	.	16	TRBV9	.	CASSGKGAGREETQYF	TGTGCCAGCAGCGGAAAGGGGGCGGGAAGGGAAGAGACCCAGTACTTC
TRBJ1-1	.	13	TRBV28	.	CASSFGGNTEAFF	TGTGCCAGCAGTTTCGGAGGGAACACTGAAGCTTTCTTT
TRBJ2-3	once	16	TRBV4-3	TRBD2	CASSQDLAGAADTQYF	TGCGCCAGCAGCCAAGACCTAGCGGGAGCAGCAGATACGCAGTATTTT
TRBJ2-1	.	16	TRBV27	TRBD1	CASKWDRGKGDNEQFF	TGTGCCAGCAAATGGGACAGGGGGAAGGGGGACAATGAGCAGTTCTTC
TRBJ1-5	once	14	TRBV19	TRBD1	CASNLDRDNQPQHF	TGTGCCAGTAACTTGGACAGGGACAATCAGCCCCAGCATTTT
TRBJ2-1	once	14	TRBV29-1	TRBD2	CSVDSKRDSGEQFF	TGCAGCGTTGACTCTAAGCGGGACTCCGGGGAGCAGTTCTTC
TRBJ2-2	.	15	TRBV6-5	.	CASSYARGVSGELFF	TGTGCCAGCAGTTACGCCAGGGGGGTTAGCGGGGAGCTGTTTTTT
TRBJ1-3	.	16	TRBV28	.	CASSQRQVTSGNTIYF	TGTGCCAGCAGCCAAAGACAGGTTACCTCTGGAAACACCATATATTTT
TRBJ1-1	.	14	TRBV7-9	.	CASSPEGGNTEAFF	TGTGCCAGCAGCCCGGAGGGTGGCAATACTGAAGCTTTCTTT
TRBJ1-1	.	15	TRBV19	TRBD1	CASSVGTAANTEAFF	TGTGCCAGTAGTGTCGGGACAGCGGCGAACACTGAAGCTTTCTTT